This T cell receptor (beta chain) is drawn from a study of T cell responses to AZD1222 COVID-19 vaccine. Regarding this clone: Its antigen is currently unknown.

General study points: There were vaccine-associated CD4 TCRs across spike, dominant at 160-218 and 743-854. White British donors predominated, females outnumbered males, and clonal diversity was possibly underestimated. Without day 14 samples, only post-peak T cell repertoires were studied.

Measured with immunoSEQ multiplex PCR; TCRdb has only the in-frame clones, and not every one. The profile covers about 120,000 clones, with 90% to 95% appearing a single time and 4.5% to 6% taken by the ten largest. CDR3 length equals 14 residues. The V end lost 0 bases, the J end lost 1 base, and 8 bases lay between the germline ends. CDR1 and CDR2 (germline): SGDLS, YYNGEE. The chain combines TRBV9 with TRBJ2-7; D is undetermined. Sequencing used peripheral blood, obtained 28 days after the second AZD1222 dose. This sequence originates from an adult who received the AZD1222 COVID-19 vaccine. The CDR3: CASSVGSQSYEQYF. CDR3 DNA sequence: TGTGCCAGCAGCGTAGGCAGCCAGTCCTACGAGCAGTACTTC.